This TCR beta chain derives from a study of shared clonotypes between healthy human individuals. V was pared by 4 bases and J by 2 bases, with 22 bases between. CDR1 SGHTS and CDR2 YDEGEE come from the germline V gene. There are 17 residues in the CDR3. CD45RO-negative cells were positively selected for CCR7, leaving out terminally differentiated effector memory CD45RA+ cells. Of note for this clone: Its antigen is not known.

Produced via immunoSEQ multiplex PCR; TCRdb's table is partial and in-frame only. The sample lists around 2,100,000 clones, roughly 95% occurring once. The study's findings and limits: Generation probabilities of non-shared clonotypes were lower (relative to those shared by all four donors).

The origin of this receptor is a man younger than 35 in good health. The chain uses TRBV5-8 and TRBJ2-7, with a weak D call TRBD2 (6 bases). Sequencing was done on a sample of naive CD8+ T cells sorted from blood. Here the CDR3 reads CASSNGPTDGLPYEQYF. As DNA, the CDR3 is TGTGCCAGCAGCAACGGTCCGACGGACGGACTACCCTACGAGCAGTACTTC.